This T cell receptor (beta chain) was recorded in a study of post-analysis software for immune sequencing data. Study-level points and caveats: In patients, about five TRBV segments were more frequent than in controls, with TRBV5-6, TRBV5-1 and TRBV20-1 among them.

Points on this clonotype: No antigen is known for it.

V dropped 4 bases and J dropped 2; count of bases not matched to a gene: 6. The CDR3 loop spans 15 amino acids. Germline-derived CDR1 and CDR2 are SGHTA and FQGNSA. Each TCR beta cDNA library carried unique molecular identifiers. Each CDR3 protein is one row after TCRdb ran MiXCR on the PCR reads. The sample carries about 770,000 distinct CDR3 sequences, about half recorded once. Sequencing input: blood. The rearrangement links TRBV7-2 to TRBJ2-3; TRBD2 agrees at 7 bases. The source of this sequence is a girl under 18 with multiple sclerosis. The CDR3 spells CASSSLAAPTDTQYF. The CDR3 DNA reads TGTGCCAGCAGCTCCCTAGCGGCCCCCACAGATACGCAGTATTTT. The variable domain in full, with the rest retrieved from reference TRBV7-2 and TRBJ2-3, is GAGVSQSPSNKVTEKGKDVELRCDPISGHTALYWYRQSLGQGLEFLIYFQGNSAPDKSGLPSDRFSAERTGGSVSTLTIQRTQQEDSAVYLCASSSLAAPTDTQYFGPGTRLTVL.